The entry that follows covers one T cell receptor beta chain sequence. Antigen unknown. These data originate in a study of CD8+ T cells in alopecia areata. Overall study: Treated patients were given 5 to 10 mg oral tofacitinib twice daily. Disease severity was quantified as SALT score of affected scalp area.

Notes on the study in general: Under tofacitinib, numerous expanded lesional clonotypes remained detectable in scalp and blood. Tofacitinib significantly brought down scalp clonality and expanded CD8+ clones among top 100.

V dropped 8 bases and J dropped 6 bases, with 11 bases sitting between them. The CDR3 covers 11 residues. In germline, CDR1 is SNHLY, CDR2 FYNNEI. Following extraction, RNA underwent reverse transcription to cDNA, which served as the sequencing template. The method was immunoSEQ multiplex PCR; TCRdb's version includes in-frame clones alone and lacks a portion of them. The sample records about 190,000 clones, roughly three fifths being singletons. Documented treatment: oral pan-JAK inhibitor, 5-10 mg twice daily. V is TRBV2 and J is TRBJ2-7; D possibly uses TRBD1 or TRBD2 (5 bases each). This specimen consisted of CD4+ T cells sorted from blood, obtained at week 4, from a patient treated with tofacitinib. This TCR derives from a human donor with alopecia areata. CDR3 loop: CASGLGTEQYF. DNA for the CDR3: TGTGCCAGCGGGCTCGGGACCGAGCAGTACTTC.